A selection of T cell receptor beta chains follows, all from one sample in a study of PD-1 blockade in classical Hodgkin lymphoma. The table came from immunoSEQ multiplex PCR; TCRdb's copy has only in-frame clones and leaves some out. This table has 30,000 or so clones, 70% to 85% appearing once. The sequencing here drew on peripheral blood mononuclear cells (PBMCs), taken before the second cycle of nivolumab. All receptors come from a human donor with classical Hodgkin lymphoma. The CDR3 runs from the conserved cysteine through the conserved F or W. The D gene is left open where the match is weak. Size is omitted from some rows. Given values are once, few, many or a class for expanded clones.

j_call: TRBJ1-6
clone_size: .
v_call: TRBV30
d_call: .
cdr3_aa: CAWAHGGNSPLHF
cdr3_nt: TGTGCCTGGGCTCATGGGGGGAACTCACCCCTCCACTTT

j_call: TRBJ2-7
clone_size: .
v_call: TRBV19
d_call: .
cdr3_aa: CASSAYRQSPPNEQYF
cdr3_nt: TGTGCCAGTAGTGCCTACAGACAGAGCCCCCCCAACGAGCAGTACTTC

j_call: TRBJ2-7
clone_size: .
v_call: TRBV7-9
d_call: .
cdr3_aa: CASSFGQSYEQYF
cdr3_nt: TGTGCCAGCAGCTTCGGACAGAGCTACGAGCAGTACTTC

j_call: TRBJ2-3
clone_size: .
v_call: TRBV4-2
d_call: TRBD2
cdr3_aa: CASSPAKGGGKDTQYF
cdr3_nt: TGTGCCAGCAGCCCTGCGAAGGGCGGGGGAAAGGATACGCAGTATTTT

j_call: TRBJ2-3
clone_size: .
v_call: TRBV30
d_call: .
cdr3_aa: CAWSLGGGRDTQYF
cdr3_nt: TGTGCCTGGAGTTTAGGCGGGGGCAGAGATACGCAGTATTTT

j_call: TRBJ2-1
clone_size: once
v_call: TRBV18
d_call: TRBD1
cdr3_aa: CASSPRGTGGEQFF
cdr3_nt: TGTGCCAGCTCACCACGTGGGACAGGGGGTGAGCAGTTCTTC

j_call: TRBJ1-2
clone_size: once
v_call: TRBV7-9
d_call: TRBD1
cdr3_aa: CASSNRTGNYGYTF
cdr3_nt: TGTGCCAGCAGCAACCGGACAGGCAACTATGGCTACACCTTC

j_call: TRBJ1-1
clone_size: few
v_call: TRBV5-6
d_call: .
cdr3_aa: CASSPLTGQTRNTEAFF
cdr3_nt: TGTGCCAGCAGCCCACTAACCGGACAGACAAGGAACACTGAAGCTTTCTTT

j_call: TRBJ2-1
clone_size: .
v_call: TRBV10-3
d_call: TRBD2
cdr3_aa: CAISPWGTSTDEQFF
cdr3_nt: TGTGCCATCAGTCCGTGGGGGACTAGCACCGATGAGCAGTTCTTC

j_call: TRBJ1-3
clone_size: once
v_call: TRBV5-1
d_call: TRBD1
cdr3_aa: CASSPGQDHSGNTIYF
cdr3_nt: TGCGCCAGCAGCCCCGGACAGGATCATTCTGGAAACACCATATATTTT